These 22 T cell receptor beta chains came from one sample sequenced in a study of blood T cell repertoires in COVID-19. Method: immunoSEQ multiplex PCR; TCRdb's copy keeps in-frame clones and lacks some. This sample has roughly 330,000 clones, with 70% to 90% found just once. Sample: peripheral blood. All receptors derive from a man aged 18-30 years who had recovered from COVID-19.

V and J are TRBV6-1 and TRBJ2-7, with a tentative D call TRBD2 (5 bases). With 1 base removed from V and 6 bases from J, the gap between germline ends came to 10 bases. The CDR3 loop spans 13 amino acids. CDR1 and CDR2 (germline): MNHNS, SASEGT. CDR3 sequence (DNA): TGTGCCAGCAGTGAAGGTCCGGGGAGCGAGCAGTACTTC. This sequence encodes CASSEGPGSEQYF.

This chain uses TRBV6-6 with TRBJ1-6; TRBD1 is a possible D gene (5 bases). This CDR3 has 14 residues. Trimming stripped 1 base from V and 7 bases from J, with 8 bases between. Germline loops: CDR1 MNHNY, CDR2 SVGAGI (reference sequence). Written as DNA, the CDR3 is TGTGCCAGCAGTTACTTACAGGACAATTCACCCCTCCACTTT. This gives the protein CASSYLQDNSPLHF.

This sequence joins TRBV24-1 and TRBJ2-2; a possible D gene is TRBD2 (5 bases). Germline V CDR1 and CDR2: KGHDR, SFDVKD. V dropped 5 bases and J dropped 7 bases, with 10 bases sitting between them. The CDR3 sequence is 13 residues long. The CDR3 bases are TGTGCCACCAGTGCCAACGAGGGCGGGGAGCTGTTTTTT. Its protein product is CATSANEGGELFF.

The V and J genes are TRBV6-5 and TRBJ1-1; weak D call: TRBD1 (6 bases). V lost 7 bases to trimming and J lost 4 bases, with 10 bases between them. The CDR3 is 12 residues long. Germline assignment: CDR1 MNHEY and CDR2 SVGAGI. This chain's CDR3 is CASNWDITEAFF. The CDR3 nucleotides read TGTGCCAGCAATTGGGACATCACTGAAGCTTTCTTT.

The genes are TRBV12-5 and TRBJ1-1; tentative D call: TRBD1 (6 bases). The CDR3 loop spans 15 amino acids. Germline loops: CDR1 LGHNT, CDR2 FRNRAP. With 6 bases removed from V and 4 bases from J, the gap between germline ends came to 18 bases. The CDR3 spells CASGPWTEVGTEAFF. In DNA, the CDR3 is TGTGCTAGTGGCCCCTGGACAGAGGTGGGCACTGAAGCTTTCTTT. The entire variable domain, with the rest obtained from reference TRBV12-5 and TRBJ1-1, is as follows: DARVTQTPRHKVTEMGQEVTMRCQPILGHNTVFWYRQTMMQGLELLAYFRNRAPLDDSGMPKDRFSAEMPDATLATLKIQPSEPRDSAVYFCASGPWTEVGTEAFFGQGTRLTVV.

The V call is TRBV15, the J call TRBJ1-2, with 7 bases identical to TRBD1. Germline V gene sequence: CDR1 LNHNV, CDR2 YYDKDF (reference sequence). V trimming: 7 bases; J trimming: 4 bases; junction bases outside the gene matches: 12. CDR3 length: 15 amino acids. The chain's CDR3 is CATTTWGAGGYGYTF. In DNA form, the CDR3 reads TGTGCCACCACGACATGGGGGGCAGGGGGCTATGGCTACACCTTC.

The rearrangement uses TRBV6-1 and TRBJ2-7; 7 bases are a match to TRBD1. The CDR3 runs to 17 residues. V shed 2 bases and J 3 bases; nucleotides not matched to a gene: 13. The germline gives CDR1 MNHNS, CDR2 SASEGT. The CDR3 loop reads CASSERGRGRLSYEQYF. CDR3 DNA sequence: TGTGCCAGCAGTGAAAGGGGCAGGGGGAGACTGAGCTACGAGCAGTACTTC.

The chain carries TRBV9 and TRBJ2-1; D may be TRBD1 (6 bases). The CDR3 extends over 15 amino acids. Trimming took off 4 bases at V and 8 bases at J, with 19 bases between the two ends. The germline CDR1 and CDR2 sequences are SGDLS and YYNGEE. The CDR3 loop is CASSPSGALGYEQFF. CDR3 nucleotide sequence: TGTGCCAGCAGCCCCTCAGGGGCGCTCGGCTATGAGCAGTTCTTC.

The chain employs TRBV4-1 and TRBJ1-6, with TRBD1 as a possible D gene (5 bases). V was cut by 0 bases and J by 8 bases, with 14 bases left in between. CDR1 is MGHRA and CDR2 is YSYEKL in the germline V gene. This CDR3 contains 16 residues. This chain's CDR3 is CASSQENLGGDSPLHF. Here the CDR3 DNA reads TGCGCCAGCAGCCAAGAGAACCTGGGGGGGGATTCACCCCTCCACTTT.

The V and J genes are TRBV7-9 and TRBJ1-6; D may be TRBD1 (5 bases). The CDR3 loop spans 17 amino acids. CDR1 is SEHNR and CDR2 is FQNEAQ in the germline V gene (reference sequence). Trimming took off 1 base at V and 7 bases at J, with 17 bases between the two ends. The CDR3 loop is CASSLGGGAGPNSPLHF. CDR3 nucleotides: TGTGCCAGCAGCTTAGGAGGCGGGGCGGGGCCAAATTCACCCCTCCACTTT.

The chain has TRBV5-1 and TRBJ2-5; 12 nucleotides agree with TRBD2. The CDR3 length is 15 residues. V lost 3 bases, J lost 5 bases, and 5 bases stayed unmatched. Per the germline V gene, CDR1 is SGHRS and CDR2 is YFSETQ. The CDR3 DNA reads as TGCGCCAGCAGCTCCCTAGCGGGAGGGGGTGAGACCCAGTACTTC. Translating gives CASSSLAGGGETQYF.

The chain recombines TRBV20-1 with TRBJ1-3, with D hard to call. Germline V gives CDR1 DFQATT, CDR2 SNEGSKA (reference sequence). This CDR3 contains 11 residues. V dropped 1 base and J dropped 9 bases, with 7 bases sitting between them. CDR3 residues: CSARVGVTIYF. The DNA for the CDR3 is TGCAGTGCTAGAGTCGGGGTCACCATATATTTT.

The chain carries TRBV19 and TRBJ2-7; 8 bases fit TRBD1. The CDR3 has 16 amino acids. Germline CDR1 reads LNHDA; CDR2 reads SQIVND (reference sequence). The V and J ends lost 6 bases and 3 bases, in that order; junction bases with no gene match: 13. The CDR3 bases are TGTGCCAGTAGCTCGGACAGGGTGGAATTTGGCTACGAGCAGTACTTC. This sequence encodes CASSSDRVEFGYEQYF.

This chain connects TRBV7-3 to TRBJ2-5, with D perhaps TRBD2 (6 bases). The CDR3 covers 15 residues. V shed 1 base and J shed 2 bases, with 11 bases lying between them. Germline V gene sequence: CDR1 SGHTA, CDR2 FQGTGA. The CDR3 sequence is CASSLIGGKQETQYF. DNA of the CDR3: TGTGCCAGCAGCTTAATAGGAGGGAAGCAAGAGACCCAGTACTTC.

This sequence joins TRBV19 and TRBJ2-7; a possible D gene is TRBD1 (5 bases). CDR3 length: 13 residues. The germline CDR1 and CDR2 sequences are LNHDA and SQIVND (reference sequence). V lost 5 bases to trimming and J lost 6 bases, with 14 bases between them. Here the CDR3 DNA reads TGTGCCAGTAGTCCCCCCCTGGGGCGCGAGCAGTACTTC. Amino acids: CASSPPLGREQYF.

V usage is TRBV10-3 and J usage is TRBJ2-1, with D possibly being TRBD1 (5 bases). With 3 bases removed from V and 8 bases from J, the gap between germline ends came to 11 bases. Germline CDR1 is ENHRY and CDR2 is SYGVKD. The CDR3 consists of 13 residues. The CDR3 DNA follows: TGTGCCATCAGTGACAGGGCACGCGATGAGCAGTTCTTC. It specifies CAISDRARDEQFF.

A remark on this clone: This sample includes further DNA sequences coding for the same CDR3. V and J are TRBV4-1 and TRBJ2-7; tentatively, D is TRBD1 (5 bases). V was trimmed by 0 bases and J by 3 bases, leaving 6 bases between them. The germline V gene encodes CDR1 MGHRA and CDR2 YSYEKL. The CDR3 consists of 13 residues. CDR3 region: CASSQDQGYEQYF. In nucleotides, the CDR3 is TGCGCCAGCAGCCAAGACCAGGGCTACGAGCAGTACTTC.

V and J are TRBV10-3 and TRBJ2-3; 12 bases map to TRBD2. Germline V gene sequence: CDR1 ENHRY, CDR2 SYGVKD. The V and J ends lost 8 bases and 6 bases, in that order; junction bases with no gene match: 6. The CDR3 runs to 14 residues. The CDR3 sequence: CAIASGGAMDTQYF. CDR3 sequence (DNA): TGTGCCATCGCTAGCGGGGGGGCCATGGATACGCAGTATTTT.

The V call is TRBV4-1, the J call TRBJ2-5; 13 bases line up with TRBD2. The CDR3 length is 15 residues. Germline CDR1 reads MGHRA; CDR2 reads YSYEKL. Trimming cost V 1 base and J 5 bases; bases outside gene matches: 1. In DNA, the CDR3 is TGCGCCAGCAGCCAAGGGGGACTAGCGGGGGAGACCCAGTACTTC. Amino acid sequence: CASSQGGLAGETQYF.

This sequence joins TRBV7-9 and TRBJ1-1; 7 bases are shared with TRBD1. CDR1 and CDR2 (germline): SEHNR, FQNEAQ (reference sequence). This CDR3 contains 13 residues. Trimming removed 8 bases from V and 5 bases from J; junction bases left unmatched: 8. CDR3 sequence (DNA): TGTGCCAGCGGCGACAGGGCCGGTACTGAAGCTTTCTTT. Protein: CASGDRAGTEAFF.

The chain recombines TRBV27 with TRBJ2-7; 8 bases match TRBD2. CDR1 and CDR2 from the germline V gene are MNHEY and SMNVEV (reference sequence). J gave up 2 bases and V 6 bases, and 9 bases lay outside the gene matches. The CDR3 spans 15 residues. In DNA, the CDR3 is TGTGCCAGCAGACTAGCGGAGGGGTGGACCTACGAGCAGTACTTC. It yields the protein CASRLAEGWTYEQYF.

The chain joins TRBV6-5 to TRBJ1-1; 7 positions match TRBD1. This CDR3 contains 13 residues. The junction had 5 bases not matched to a gene; V was cut back by 8 bases and J by 2 bases. CDR1 is MNHEY and CDR2 is SVGAGI in the germline V gene. DNA for the CDR3: TGTGCCAGCCGACAGGGTCTAAACACTGAAGCTTTCTTT. Translated: CASRQGLNTEAFF.